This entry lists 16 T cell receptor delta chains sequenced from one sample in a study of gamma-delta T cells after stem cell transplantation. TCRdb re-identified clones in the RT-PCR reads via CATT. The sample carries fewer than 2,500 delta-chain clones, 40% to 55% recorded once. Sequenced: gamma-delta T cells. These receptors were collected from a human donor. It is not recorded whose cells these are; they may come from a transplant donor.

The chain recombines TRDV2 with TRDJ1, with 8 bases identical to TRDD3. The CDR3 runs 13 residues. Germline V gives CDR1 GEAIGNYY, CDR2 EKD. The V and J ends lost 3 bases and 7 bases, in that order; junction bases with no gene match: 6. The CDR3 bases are TGTGCCTGTGACTCTTTACTGGGGGGTAAACTCATCTTT. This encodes CACDSLLGGKLIF.

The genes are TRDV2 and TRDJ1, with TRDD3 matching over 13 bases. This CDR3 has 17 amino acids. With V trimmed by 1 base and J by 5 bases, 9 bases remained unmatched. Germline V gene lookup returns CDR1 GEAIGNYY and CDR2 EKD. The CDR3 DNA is TGTGCCTGTGACACTGTTGGACTGGGGGATACGACGGATAAACTCATCTTT. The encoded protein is CACDTVGLGDTTDKLIF.

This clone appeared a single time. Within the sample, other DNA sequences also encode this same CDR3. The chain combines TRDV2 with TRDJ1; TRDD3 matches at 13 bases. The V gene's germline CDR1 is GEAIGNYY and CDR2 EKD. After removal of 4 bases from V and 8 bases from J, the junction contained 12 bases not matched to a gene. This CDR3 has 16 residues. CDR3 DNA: TGTGCCTGTGAACCCGTACTGGGGGATACGGCCCGAAAACTCATCTTT. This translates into CACEPVLGDTARKLIF.

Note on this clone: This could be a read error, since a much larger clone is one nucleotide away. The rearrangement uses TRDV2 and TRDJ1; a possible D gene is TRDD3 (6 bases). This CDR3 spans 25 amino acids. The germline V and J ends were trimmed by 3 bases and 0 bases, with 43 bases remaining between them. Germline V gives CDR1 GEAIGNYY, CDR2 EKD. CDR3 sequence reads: CACDQLTLLGIRGPAGTGDTDKLIF. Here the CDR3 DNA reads TGTGCCTGTGACCAATTGACCTTACTGGGTATCCGAGGTCCGGCGGGGACGGGAGACACCGATAAACTCATCTTT.

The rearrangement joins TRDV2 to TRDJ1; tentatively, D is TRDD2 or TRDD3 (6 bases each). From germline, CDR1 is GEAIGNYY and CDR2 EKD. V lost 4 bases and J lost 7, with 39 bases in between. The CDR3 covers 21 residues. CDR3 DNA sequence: TGTGCCTGTGAACCACTCTTCCTTGACAATGGGGGCTACAAAACCGCCGCTAAACTCATCTTT. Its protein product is CACEPLFLDNGGYKTAAKLIF.

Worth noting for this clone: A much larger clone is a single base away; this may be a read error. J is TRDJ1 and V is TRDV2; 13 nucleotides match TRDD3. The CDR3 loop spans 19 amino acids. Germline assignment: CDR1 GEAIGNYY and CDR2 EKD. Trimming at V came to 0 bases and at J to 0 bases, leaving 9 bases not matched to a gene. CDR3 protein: CACDTVVLGDTAYTDKLIF. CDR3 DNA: TGTGCCTGTGACACCGTCGTACTGGGGGATACGGCGTACACCGATAAACTCATCTTT.

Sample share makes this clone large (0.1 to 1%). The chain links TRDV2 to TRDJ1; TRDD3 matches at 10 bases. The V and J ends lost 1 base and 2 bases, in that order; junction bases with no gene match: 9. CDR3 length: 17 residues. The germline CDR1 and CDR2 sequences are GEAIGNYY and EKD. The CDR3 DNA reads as TGTGCCTGTGACACGCTTGGACTGGGGGATGTTACCGATAAACTCATCTTT. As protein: CACDTLGLGDVTDKLIF.

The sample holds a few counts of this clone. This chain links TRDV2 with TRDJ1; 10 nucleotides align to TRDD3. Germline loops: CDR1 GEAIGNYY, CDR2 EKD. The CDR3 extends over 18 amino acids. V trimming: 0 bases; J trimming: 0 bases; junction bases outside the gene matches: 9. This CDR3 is CACDTVGLGDSYTDKLIF. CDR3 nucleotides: TGTGCCTGTGACACCGTGGGACTGGGGGATTCGTACACCGATAAACTCATCTTT.

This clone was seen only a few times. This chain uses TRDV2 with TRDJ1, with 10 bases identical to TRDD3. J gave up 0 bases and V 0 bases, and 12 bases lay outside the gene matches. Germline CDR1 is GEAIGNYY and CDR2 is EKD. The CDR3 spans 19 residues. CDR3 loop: CACDTVKTGGSSNTDKLIF. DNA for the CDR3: TGTGCCTGTGACACCGTCAAGACTGGGGGATCCTCGAACACCGATAAACTCATCTTT.

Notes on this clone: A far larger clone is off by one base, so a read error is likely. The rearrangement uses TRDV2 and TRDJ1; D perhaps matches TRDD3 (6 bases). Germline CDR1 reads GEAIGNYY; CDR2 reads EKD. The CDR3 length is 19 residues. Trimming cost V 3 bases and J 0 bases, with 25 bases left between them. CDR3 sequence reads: CACDRLSGDARLNTDKLIF. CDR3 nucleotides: TGTGCCTGTGACCGTTTATCTGGGGATGCTCGACTTAACACCGATAAACTCATCTTT.

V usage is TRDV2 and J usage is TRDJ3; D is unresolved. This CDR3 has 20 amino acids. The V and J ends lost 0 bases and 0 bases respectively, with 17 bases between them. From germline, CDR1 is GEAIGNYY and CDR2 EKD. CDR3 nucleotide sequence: TGTGCCTGTGACACCCCCGTTCCCGGTACGAGCTCCTGGGACACCCGACAGATGTTTTTC. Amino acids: CACDTPVPGTSSWDTRQMFF.

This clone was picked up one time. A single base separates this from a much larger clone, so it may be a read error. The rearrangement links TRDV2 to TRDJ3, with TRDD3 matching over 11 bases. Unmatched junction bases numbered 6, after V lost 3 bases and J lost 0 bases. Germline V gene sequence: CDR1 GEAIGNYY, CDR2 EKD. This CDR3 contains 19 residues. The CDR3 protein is CACDALGDTISWDTRQMFF. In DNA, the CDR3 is TGTGCCTGTGACGCTTTGGGGGATACGATCTCCTGGGACACCCGACAGATGTTTTTC.

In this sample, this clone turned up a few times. The CDR3 bases are TGTGCCTGTGACAACTGGGGGATAGGAGACGATAAACTCATCTTT. Protein sequence: CACDNWGIGDDKLIF. J is TRDJ1 and V is TRDV2; the match to TRDD3 covers 11 bases. CDR1 GEAIGNYY and CDR2 EKD come from the germline V gene. Trimming removed 2 bases from V and 4 bases from J; junction bases left unmatched: 5. This CDR3 contains 15 residues.

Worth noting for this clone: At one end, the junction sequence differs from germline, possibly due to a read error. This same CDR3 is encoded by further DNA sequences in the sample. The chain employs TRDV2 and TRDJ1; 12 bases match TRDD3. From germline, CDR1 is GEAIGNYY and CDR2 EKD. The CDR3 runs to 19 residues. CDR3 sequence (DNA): TGTGCCTGTGACACCCTGGCGGCTGGGGGATACGATACCGCCGATAAGCTCATCTTT. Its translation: CACDTLAAGGYDTADKLIF.

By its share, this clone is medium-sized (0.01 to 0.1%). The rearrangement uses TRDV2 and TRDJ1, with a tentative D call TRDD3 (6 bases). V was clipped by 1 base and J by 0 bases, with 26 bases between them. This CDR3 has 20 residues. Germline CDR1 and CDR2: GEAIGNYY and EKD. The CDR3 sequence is CACDTLFGDTESTNTDKLIF. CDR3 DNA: TGTGCCTGTGACACTCTCTTCGGCGATACGGAATCGACCAACACCGATAAACTCATCTTT.

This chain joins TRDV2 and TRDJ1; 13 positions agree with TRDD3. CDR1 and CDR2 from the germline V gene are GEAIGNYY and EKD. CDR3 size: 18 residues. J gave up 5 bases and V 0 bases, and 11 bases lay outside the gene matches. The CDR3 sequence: CACDTVLGDTRQCDKLIF. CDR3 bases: TGTGCCTGTGACACCGTACTGGGGGATACGCGACAATGTGATAAACTCATCTTT.